This T cell receptor (beta chain) was recorded in a study of beta chain features in type 1 diabetes. Overall study results and limits: Among all four CD4+ subsets, Type 1 diabetes patients had TCRB CDR3s that were moderately but significantly shorter.

The CDR3 covers 13 residues. Germline-derived CDR1 and CDR2 are MNHNS and SASEGT. The V and J ends lost 5 bases and 4 bases, in that order; junction bases with no gene match: 4. As to this clone: Its target is not known.

Sequenced material consisted of expressed TCRB transcripts (all of the isolated RNA was reverse transcribed). TCRdb's table, derived via immunoSEQ multiplex PCR, lists solely in-frame clones and lacks some. The table has roughly 160,000 clones, approximately 8% seen once. Sequenced: central memory CD4+ T cells from blood. The source of this sequence is a woman aged 40 to 49 with type 1 diabetes. The rearrangement links TRBV6-1 to TRBJ2-7, with 8 bases aligning to TRBD2. As DNA, the CDR3 is TGTGCCAGCAGTAGCGGGAGTAAGTACGAGCAGTACTTC. Translation: CASSSGSKYEQYF.